The 15 T cell receptor beta chains given below trace back to one sample, sequenced in a study of cytomegalovirus exposure and HLA in healthy donors. The PCR employed 60 Vbeta primers together with 13 Jbeta primers. Libraries were prepared by immunoSEQ multiplex PCR; TCRdb keeps only in-frame clonotypes and omits some of them. This sample has more than 95,000 clones, with around four fifths found just once. Sequenced: PBMCs. Receptors were obtained from a woman in her thirties or forties in good health and CMV-seropositive.

The rearrangement uses TRBV15 and TRBJ2-6, with a tentative D call TRBD1 (6 bases). The CDR3 contains 17 residues. Germline CDR1 is LNHNV and CDR2 is YYDKDF (reference sequence). Trimming took off 2 bases at V and 4 bases at J, with 15 bases between the two ends. The CDR3 sequence is CATSRPVTGPGANVLTF. The CDR3 bases are TGTGCCACCAGCAGACCAGTCACAGGGCCCGGGGCCAACGTCCTGACTTTC.

The J gene is TRBJ2-1, the V gene TRBV4-3, with D perhaps matching TRBD2 (5 bases). There are 14 residues in the CDR3. The germline V gene encodes CDR1 LGHNA and CDR2 YSLEER. V lost 4 bases to trimming and J lost 8 bases, with 15 bases between them. CDR3 region: CASSPRYSADEQFF. CDR3 sequence (DNA): TGCGCCAGCAGCCCACGGTATAGCGCAGATGAGCAGTTCTTC.

The chain combines TRBV10-3 with TRBJ2-4, with D perhaps matching TRBD1 (6 bases). This CDR3 has 16 amino acids. Germline CDR1 is ENHRY and CDR2 is SYGVKD. The V and J ends lost 2 bases and 0 bases respectively, with 11 bases between them. CDR3 sequence: CAISEGTREAKNIQYF. CDR3 DNA sequence: TGTGCCATCAGTGAGGGGACAAGGGAAGCCAAAAACATTCAGTACTTC.

V and J are TRBV5-1 and TRBJ2-5, with a possible D match to TRBD2 (5 bases). The J call is doubtful: the DNA matches TRBJ2-7 better. The CDR3 consists of 15 residues. The germline gives CDR1 SGHRS, CDR2 YFSETQ. This CDR3 reads CASSPTGINPYEQYF. The CDR3 DNA follows: TGCGCCAGCAGCCCGACGGGGATCAACCCCTACGAGCAGTACTTC.

V usage is TRBV5-8 and J usage is TRBJ2-7, with 11 positions matching TRBD1. The CDR3 runs to 16 residues. From germline, CDR1 is SGHTS and CDR2 YDEGEE. V lost 0 bases and J lost 2; bases outside the gene matches: 4. DNA for the CDR3: TGTGCCAGCAGCTTGGCCCCGGGACAGGGGGCCTACGAGCAGTACTTC. Amino acids: CASSLAPGQGAYEQYF.

In its sample, this clone was seen once. For the CDR3, the DNA is TGTGCCAGCAGCACCGGGGAAGACGCGGGAGAGACCCAGTACTTC. It is translated as CASSTGEDAGETQYF. The chain carries TRBV7-9 and TRBJ2-5, with TRBD2 as a possible D gene (5 bases). The CDR3 length is 15 residues. Germline CDR1 reads SEHNR; CDR2 reads FQNEAQ (reference sequence). V was trimmed by 5 bases and J by 4 bases, leaving 17 bases between them. Supplemented by reference TRBV7-9 and TRBJ2-5, the full variable domain reads DTGVSQNPRHKITKRGQNVTFRCDPISEHNRLYWYRQTLGQGPEFLTYFQNEAQLEKSRLLSDRFSAERPKGSFSTLEIQRTEQGDSAMYLCASSTGEDAGETQYFGPGTRLLVL.

This clone came up once. V gene TRBV10-3 combines with J gene TRBJ2-7, with 8 positions matching TRBD1. CDR1 is ENHRY and CDR2 is SYGVKD in the germline V gene. Trimming cost V 10 bases and J 0 bases; bases outside gene matches: 5. This CDR3 has 13 amino acids. The CDR3 is CATRTGSSYEQYF. CDR3 coding DNA: TGTGCCACCCGGACAGGGAGCTCCTACGAGCAGTACTTC.

V is TRBV12-5 and J is TRBJ2-1; D gene uncertain. CDR3 length: 11 residues. CDR1 and CDR2 from the germline V gene are LGHNT and FRNRAP. V shed 6 bases and J shed 6 bases, with 6 bases lying between them. DNA for the CDR3: TGTGCTAGTGGCCTCGTCAATGAGCAGTTCTTC. It is translated as CASGLVNEQFF.

This sequence joins TRBV7-2 and TRBJ2-1; no clear D. Trimming removed 1 base from V and 13 bases from J, with 17 bases in between. There are 14 residues in the CDR3. The germline V gene has CDR1 SGHTA and CDR2 FQGNSA. This CDR3 reads CASSLERLTPEQFF. For the CDR3, the DNA is TGTGCCAGCAGCTTAGAAAGGTTGACTCCGGAACAGTTCTTC.

Points on this clone: Other DNA sequences from this sample encode an identical CDR3 as well. The chain couples TRBV4-1 to TRBJ2-5; possibly TRBD2 for D (5 bases). This CDR3 is 14 amino acids long. Germline values: CDR1 MGHRA, CDR2 YSYEKL. Trimming removed 1 base from V and 1 base from J, with 7 bases in between. The CDR3 region has the DNA TGCGCCAGCAGCCAAGGAGGGCTCCAAGAGACCCAGTACTTC. Translation gives CASSQGGLQETQYF.

The V gene is TRBV6-5, the J gene TRBJ1-6; perhaps TRBD1 as D (5 bases). The CDR3 sequence is 16 residues long. The germline V and J ends were trimmed by 1 base and 7 bases, with 14 bases remaining between them. CDR1 is MNHEY and CDR2 is SVGAGI in the germline V gene. As DNA, the CDR3 is TGTGCCAGCAGTTACTTGGGGTCGGGGGGAAATTCACCCCTCCACTTT. Its translation is CASSYLGSGGNSPLHF.

The CDR3 DNA sequence: TGTGCCAGCAGCCCCCGGACTAGCGGGAGTTACGAGCAGTACTTC. It specifies CASSPRTSGSYEQYF. The chain combines TRBV11-1 with TRBJ2-7, with 13 bases identical to TRBD2. The V gene's germline CDR1 is SGHAT and CDR2 FQDESV (reference sequence). V lost 5 bases and J lost 4; bases outside the gene matches: 5. CDR3 size: 15 residues.

The rearrangement uses TRBV9 and TRBJ1-2, with D perhaps matching TRBD1 (6 bases). The V gene's germline CDR1 is SGDLS and CDR2 YYNGEE. Trimming shortened V by 4 bases and J by 5 bases, and 12 bases separated the two germline ends. The length of the CDR3 is 13 residues. CDR3 DNA: TGTGCCAGCAGCAGACAGGTTGATTATGGCTACACCTTC. It yields the protein CASSRQVDYGYTF.

V and J are TRBV14 and TRBJ2-3, with a possible D match to TRBD1 (6 bases). Germline loops: CDR1 SGHDN, CDR2 FVKESK. Trimming took off 4 bases at V and 5 bases at J, with 16 bases between the two ends. The CDR3 loop spans 15 amino acids. The DNA for the CDR3 is TGTGCCAGCAGCCCGTCAGGGGCGGTGATAGATACGCAGTATTTT. Translating it yields CASSPSGAVIDTQYF.

This chain links TRBV30 with TRBJ1-2; D is unclear. This CDR3 has 11 amino acids. Per the germline V gene, CDR1 is GTSNPN and CDR2 is SVGIG (reference sequence). The V end was cut by 5 bases, the J end by 7 bases, with 11 bases between. This CDR3 is CAWGAGGGYTF. The CDR3 DNA sequence: TGTGCCTGGGGAGCGGGCGGTGGCTACACCTTC.